This T cell receptor beta chain comes out of a study of blood T cell repertoires in COVID-19. Study overall: COVID-19 samples collected from the United States, Italy and Spain covered acute and convalescent phases. PBMCs, B-cell-depleted T cells, or T cells were the source of the cDNA or gDNA that made up the material.

Authors' processing steps: Estimation of nucleated cell counts was performed using reference gene primer amplification. Here immunoSEQ multiplex PCR was the method, and the copy in TCRdb shows in-frame clones only, minus some. That table supplies the V and J calls and clone size; D and trimming were determined from the DNA. The repertoire has 45,000 to 65,000 clones, approximately 82% of them found once; the top ten carry less than 4.5%. The CDR3 length is 13 residues. V lost 4 bases to trimming and J lost 1 base; unmatched junction nucleotides: 3. CDR1 SQVTM and CDR2 ANQGSEA come from the germline V gene.

The chain uses TRBV29-1 and TRBJ2-5, with 7 bases matching TRBD2. The sequence was obtained from a man aged 55 to 70 with acute or convalescent COVID-19. Sequenced input: peripheral blood. The CDR3 nucleotides are TGCAGCGTTGTAGGCGGGGGCCAAGAGACCCAGTACTTC. Amino acids: CSVVGGGQETQYF.